The clone carrying this T cell receptor (beta chain) came up many times. No treatment had been given to any patient before thyroid surgery. The data originate from a study of metastatic and nonmetastatic thyroid tumors. TCRdb re-analyzed the PCR reads using MiXCR. Among 35,000 to 50,000 clones listed, less than 20% were seen once. The CDR3 sequence is 16 residues long. Trimming shortened V by 0 bases and J by 0 bases, and 8 bases separated the two germline ends. CDR1 and CDR2 (germline): KGHSH, LQKENI. This chain joins TRBV18 and TRBJ2-2; D unresolved. Sequencing was done on a sample of tumor tissue. The clonotype comes from a female donor with papillary thyroid cancer or a benign thyroid nodule (not recorded which). Some clones in this sample may be carry-over from other donors' samples. The CDR3 region is CASSPPGYANTGELFF. The CDR3 coding sequence is TGTGCCAGCTCACCACCGGGCTACGCGAACACCGGGGAGCTGTTTTTT. Complete variable domain (other parts from reference TRBV18 and TRBJ2-2): NAGVMQNPRHLVRRRGQEARLRCSPMKGHSHVYWYRQLPEEGLKFMVYLQKENIIDESGMPKERFSAEFPKEGPSILRIQQVVRGDSAAYFCASSPPGYANTGELFFGEGSRLTVL.